The T cell receptor (beta chain) described here comes from a study of blood T cell repertoires in COVID-19. Overall study: The samples span acute and convalescent COVID-19 from the United States, Italy and Spain.

Methods used by the authors: Cell counts per sample came from amplifying reference gene primers. TCRdb's table, derived via immunoSEQ multiplex PCR, lists solely in-frame clones and lacks some. The DNA was the basis for D and trimming; V, J and clone size are from that table. The table lists roughly 180,000 clones, around 85% of them singletons. The CDR3 loop spans 13 amino acids. Trimming cost V 0 bases and J 11 bases, with 13 bases left between them. Germline values: CDR1 MGHRA, CDR2 YSYEKL. The source material was peripheral blood. The clonotype comes from a man in his 60s who had recovered from COVID-19. The chain joins TRBV4-1 to TRBJ1-1; a weak D match, TRBD1 (5 bases). The CDR3 spells CASSQDALGGAFF. The CDR3 DNA reads as TGCGCCAGCAGCCAAGACGCCCTCGGGGGGGCTTTCTTT.